A selection of T cell receptor beta chains follows, all from one sample in a study of T-cell memory formation after mild COVID-19. TCRdb re-called the 5' RACE reads through MiXCR, storing one row per CDR3 protein. The sample lists about 500,000 distinct CDR3 sequences, roughly 20% occurring once. The source material was PBMCs or a T cell subset sorted from them (not recorded which). The receptors stem from an adult woman who had mild COVID-19 (a few samples of this study predate the infection). Cell type and time point are not known. Each CDR3 is given with its conserved first and last residue. Fields, in order: CDR3 DNA, CDR3 protein, J gene, D gene, V gene, clone size. D genes are given only for firm matches. The size of a clone is reported for some rows only, either as once, few or many, or as a class for expanded clones.

CDR3 DNA: TGTGCCAGCAGCAGCACCGAGGGGACTAGTGGCCTCTACGAGCAGTACTTC
CDR3 protein: CASSSTEGTSGLYEQYF
J gene: TRBJ2-7
D gene: .
V gene: TRBV21-1
clone size: .

CDR3 DNA: TGTGCCAGCTCGGCCAGGCAGGGACTAGCGGGAACTCGGCCCTACAATGAGCAGTTCTTC
CDR3 protein: CASSARQGLAGTRPYNEQFF
J gene: TRBJ2-1
D gene: TRBD2
V gene: TRBV7-4
clone size: .

CDR3 DNA: TGTGCCAGCAGCTTAGATGGCGGGAGCTCCTACGAGCAGTACTTC
CDR3 protein: CASSLDGGSSYEQYF
J gene: TRBJ2-7
D gene: TRBD2
V gene: TRBV5-1
clone size: many

CDR3 DNA: TGTGCCAGCAGTTTTGCGGAGACTAGCACAGATACGCAGTATTTT
CDR3 protein: CASSFAETSTDTQYF
J gene: TRBJ2-3
D gene: .
V gene: TRBV12-3/TRBV12-4
clone size: .

CDR3 DNA: TGCAGCGTTACTAGCGGGAGAGGCCACAATGAGCAGTTCTTC
CDR3 protein: CSVTSGRGHNEQFF
J gene: TRBJ2-1
D gene: TRBD2
V gene: TRBV29-1
clone size: few

CDR3 DNA: TGCAGCGTCCAGTCGGCGGGAGACCCCCACGAGCAGTACTTC
CDR3 protein: CSVQSAGDPHEQYF
J gene: TRBJ2-7
D gene: TRBD2
V gene: TRBV29-1
clone size: many

CDR3 DNA: TGTGCCAGTAGTCCTGGACACGACTACGAGCAGTACTTC
CDR3 protein: CASSPGHDYEQYF
J gene: TRBJ2-7
D gene: .
V gene: TRBV19
clone size: .

CDR3 DNA: TGTGCCACCAGTGGGGGGACTAGCGTCTACAATGAGCAGTTCTTC
CDR3 protein: CATSGGTSVYNEQFF
J gene: TRBJ2-1
D gene: TRBD2
V gene: TRBV24-1
clone size: .

CDR3 DNA: TGCAGCGTTTTGTTGGGAGGCTACACCTTC
CDR3 protein: CSVLLGGYTF
J gene: TRBJ1-2
D gene: .
V gene: TRBV29-1
clone size: .

CDR3 DNA: TGTGCCAGCAGTTCGTCCCAGGGTGGGAATAATTCACCCCTCCACTTT
CDR3 protein: CASSSSQGGNNSPLHF
J gene: TRBJ1-6
D gene: .
V gene: TRBV12-3/TRBV12-4
clone size: few

CDR3 DNA: TGCGCCAGCAGCCCCCGGGAAGGGAGCTCCTACGAGCAGTACTTC
CDR3 protein: CASSPREGSSYEQYF
J gene: TRBJ2-7
D gene: .
V gene: TRBV5-1
clone size: few

CDR3 DNA: TGTGCCAGCAGCCCAGGGGGGTACGAGCAGTTCTTC
CDR3 protein: CASSPGGYEQFF
J gene: TRBJ2-1
D gene: .
V gene: TRBV7-6
clone size: many

CDR3 DNA: TGTGCCAGTAGTATGGCCACCGGGACTGACTATGGCTACACCTTC
CDR3 protein: CASSMATGTDYGYTF
J gene: TRBJ1-2
D gene: .
V gene: TRBV19
clone size: many

CDR3 DNA: TGCAGCGTTGTCGGCAGTCTTTCCTACAATGAGCAGTTCTTC
CDR3 protein: CSVVGSLSYNEQFF
J gene: TRBJ2-1
D gene: .
V gene: TRBV29-1
clone size: .

CDR3 DNA: TGTGCCAGCAGCTTTCGACTAGCGGGGGGCGAGCAGTTCTTC
CDR3 protein: CASSFRLAGGEQFF
J gene: TRBJ2-1
D gene: TRBD2
V gene: TRBV7-2
clone size: once

CDR3 DNA: TGTGCCAGCAGCTTGGTAAGCGGGGAGCAGTACTTC
CDR3 protein: CASSLVSGEQYF
J gene: TRBJ2-7
D gene: .
V gene: TRBV5-6
clone size: .

CDR3 DNA: TGTGCCAGCGGATTGGAGACCCAGTACTTC
CDR3 protein: CASGLETQYF
J gene: TRBJ2-5
D gene: .
V gene: TRBV6-5
clone size: few

CDR3 DNA: TGTGCCAGCAGAACCGGGGCCGGGGGTGGCTACACCTTC
CDR3 protein: CASRTGAGGGYTF
J gene: TRBJ1-2
D gene: .
V gene: TRBV25-1
clone size: .

CDR3 DNA: TGTGCCAGCAGCGTAGATTTAACGGGGCCCACAGATACGCAGTATTTT
CDR3 protein: CASSVDLTGPTDTQYF
J gene: TRBJ2-3
D gene: .
V gene: TRBV9
clone size: few

CDR3 DNA: TGTGCCAGCAGTGAAGAGGTCATAAGGTACTTC
CDR3 protein: CASSEEVIRYF
J gene: TRBJ2-7
D gene: .
V gene: TRBV2
clone size: few

CDR3 DNA: TGTGCCAGCAGCTTTCACGGACCGGGCCCCCAAGAGACCCAGTACTTC
CDR3 protein: CASSFHGPGPQETQYF
J gene: TRBJ2-5
D gene: .
V gene: TRBV7-6
clone size: few

CDR3 DNA: TGTGCCAGCAGCTCGCTAGCGGCTACCACAGATACGCAGTATTTT
CDR3 protein: CASSSLAATTDTQYF
J gene: TRBJ2-3
D gene: TRBD2
V gene: TRBV7-2
clone size: few

CDR3 DNA: TGTGCCAGCAGTTACTCAACAGGGGTGAGCACTGAAGCTTTCTTT
CDR3 protein: CASSYSTGVSTEAFF
J gene: TRBJ1-1
D gene: TRBD1
V gene: TRBV6-5
clone size: .

CDR3 DNA: TGTGCCACTTCGGTTAGCGGGGGTTTCTCCTACGAGCAGTACTTC
CDR3 protein: CATSVSGGFSYEQYF
J gene: TRBJ2-7
D gene: TRBD2
V gene: TRBV10-3
clone size: few

CDR3 DNA: TGTGCCATCAGTGAGTCAGGACAGGGGCTCGATGAAGCTTTCTTT
CDR3 protein: CAISESGQGLDEAFF
J gene: TRBJ1-1
D gene: TRBD1
V gene: TRBV10-3
clone size: few

CDR3 DNA: TGTGCCAGCAGCCCCCGTGACAGGGTATGGGACACTGAAGCTTTCTTT
CDR3 protein: CASSPRDRVWDTEAFF
J gene: TRBJ1-1
D gene: TRBD1
V gene: TRBV4-2
clone size: .

CDR3 DNA: TGCAGCGTTGAGGGTGGCCCCTACGAGCAGTACTTC
CDR3 protein: CSVEGGPYEQYF
J gene: TRBJ2-7
D gene: .
V gene: TRBV29-1
clone size: .

CDR3 DNA: TGTGCCATCCCTCTCGGGACTTCGAACACCGGGGAGCTGTTTTTT
CDR3 protein: CAIPLGTSNTGELFF
J gene: TRBJ2-2
D gene: .
V gene: TRBV6-5
clone size: .

CDR3 DNA: TGTGCCAGCAGCGCCGGTGGTCGAGGGGAGCTGTTTTTT
CDR3 protein: CASSAGGRGELFF
J gene: TRBJ2-2
D gene: .
V gene: TRBV7-9
clone size: .

CDR3 DNA: TGTGCCAGCAACGACGGACTAGCGGGAGGAAAGACCCAGTGCTTC
CDR3 protein: CASNDGLAGGKTQCF
J gene: TRBJ2-5
D gene: TRBD2
V gene: TRBV6-6
clone size: .

CDR3 DNA: TGTGCCAGCAGCTTTCTAGGACTAGCGGGGGGGAACTACGAGCAGTACTTC
CDR3 protein: CASSFLGLAGGNYEQYF
J gene: TRBJ2-7
D gene: TRBD2
V gene: TRBV5-5
clone size: few

CDR3 DNA: TGCGCCAGCAGTTCTAGAGGGAGGGTAGAAAATGAGCAGTTCTTC
CDR3 protein: CASSSRGRVENEQFF
J gene: TRBJ2-1
D gene: TRBD2
V gene: TRBV5-1
clone size: few

CDR3 DNA: TGCGCCAGCAGCACCGGACTAGCGGGAAGGAGCGAGCAGTACTTC
CDR3 protein: CASSTGLAGRSEQYF
J gene: TRBJ2-7
D gene: TRBD2
V gene: TRBV5-1
clone size: few

CDR3 DNA: TGTGCCAGCACCGACGGGACAGGGCGGACTGAAGCTTTCTTT
CDR3 protein: CASTDGTGRTEAFF
J gene: TRBJ1-1
D gene: TRBD1
V gene: TRBV12-3/TRBV12-4
clone size: few

CDR3 DNA: TGTGCCAGCAGCTTAGAGCTCGGGACTAGCGGGAGTAAGAAGTACTTC
CDR3 protein: CASSLELGTSGSKKYF
J gene: TRBJ2-7
D gene: TRBD2
V gene: TRBV7-2
clone size: .

CDR3 DNA: TGTGCCAGCCTAGCGCCCCTGACAGGGGGTAGTAACACTGAAGCTTTCTTT
CDR3 protein: CASLAPLTGGSNTEAFF
J gene: TRBJ1-1
D gene: TRBD1
V gene: TRBV7-9
clone size: .

CDR3 DNA: TGCGCCAGCAGCCAAGCCTACGTGACAGCTTTTAACTATGGCTACACCTTC
CDR3 protein: CASSQAYVTAFNYGYTF
J gene: TRBJ1-2
D gene: .
V gene: TRBV4-3
clone size: .

CDR3 DNA: TGTGCCAGCGCCCGGGACTTTCAAGAGACCCAGTACTTC
CDR3 protein: CASARDFQETQYF
J gene: TRBJ2-5
D gene: .
V gene: TRBV4-2
clone size: .

CDR3 DNA: TGTGCCAGCAGTTATCCTGGGGAGATGAACACTGAAGCTTTCTTT
CDR3 protein: CASSYPGEMNTEAFF
J gene: TRBJ1-1
D gene: .
V gene: TRBV6-2/TRBV6-3
clone size: .

CDR3 DNA: TGTGCCAGCAGTTTAACTAGCGGGAGGTCGGATACGCAGTATTTT
CDR3 protein: CASSLTSGRSDTQYF
J gene: TRBJ2-3
D gene: TRBD2
V gene: TRBV12-3/TRBV12-4
clone size: .

CDR3 DNA: TGTGCCAGCAGTGAACCCCGACGCACCGGGGAGCTGTTTTTT
CDR3 protein: CASSEPRRTGELFF
J gene: TRBJ2-2
D gene: .
V gene: TRBV6-1
clone size: few

CDR3 DNA: TGTGCCTGGAGTGTAACCCGGGGCTCGACAGATACGCAGTATTTT
CDR3 protein: CAWSVTRGSTDTQYF
J gene: TRBJ2-3
D gene: .
V gene: TRBV30
clone size: .

CDR3 DNA: TGTGCCAGTAGTACAGGGTCACACAATGAGCAGTTCTTC
CDR3 protein: CASSTGSHNEQFF
J gene: TRBJ2-1
D gene: .
V gene: TRBV19
clone size: .

CDR3 DNA: TGTGCCAGCAGCCCCCCACCGACAGGAAACACCATATATTTT
CDR3 protein: CASSPPPTGNTIYF
J gene: TRBJ1-3
D gene: .
V gene: TRBV11-3
clone size: .